The 5 T cell receptor beta chains presented below share a single source sample, sequenced in a study of control samples from healthy donors and cancer patients. Clones were read by immunoSEQ multiplex PCR, and TCRdb kept only the in-frame ones, dropping some. The table includes more than 95,000 clones, about 93% detected once. The sequenced material came from blood. These receptors were obtained from a man between 25 and 39 years old in good health.

The chain joins TRBV2 to TRBJ2-7, with D possibly being TRBD2 (6 bases). In germline, CDR1 is SNHLY, CDR2 FYNNEI. The length of the CDR3 is 13 residues. V lost 4 bases and J lost 6, with 13 bases in between. CDR3 sequence: CASSAGLGGEQYV. The CDR3 nucleotides read TGTGCCAGCAGTGCAGGACTGGGGGGCGAGCAGTACGTC.

This chain's CDR3 is CASSLEQGTYEQYF. For the CDR3, the DNA is TGTGCCAGCAGCCTAGAACAGGGTACCTACGAGCAGTACTTC. This rearrangement joins TRBV6-5 to TRBJ2-7, with D perhaps matching TRBD1 (6 bases). From germline, CDR1 is MNHEY and CDR2 SVGAGI. V was cut by 6 bases and J by 2 bases, with 14 bases left in between. The length of the CDR3 is 14 residues.

The CDR3 nucleotides are TGTGCCACCAGTGATTTCGGGACAGGGGAGGATACGCAGTATTTT. Translating it yields CATSDFGTGEDTQYF. The V gene is TRBV24-1, the J gene TRBJ2-3; 10 bases agree with TRBD1. Unmatched junction bases numbered 3, after V lost 1 base and J lost 6 bases. From germline, CDR1 is KGHDR and CDR2 SFDVKD. This CDR3 comprises 15 residues.

The chain recombines TRBV5-1 with TRBJ2-7; possible D gene TRBD1, 5 bases. There are 14 residues in the CDR3. V lost 4 bases, J lost 0 bases, and 11 bases lay in between. Germline V gene lookup returns CDR1 SGHRS and CDR2 YFSETQ. The CDR3 DNA sequence: TGCGCCAGCAGCGGGGCTGCTTTCTCCTACGAGCAGTACTTC. As protein: CASSGAAFSYEQYF.

The chain employs TRBV27 and TRBJ1-5, with TRBD1 as a possible D gene (5 bases). Germline V gene data show CDR1 as MNHEY and CDR2 as SMNVEV (reference sequence). The CDR3 covers 16 residues. The V and J ends lost 6 bases and 2 bases respectively, with 17 bases between them. The CDR3 loop is CASRRLGGDGNQPQHF. The CDR3 DNA is TGTGCCAGCAGACGACTCGGGGGGGACGGCAATCAGCCCCAGCATTTT.